These 14 T cell receptor beta chains were sequenced from one sample in a study of CD8+CD57+ T cells in acquired aplastic anemia. Whoever was chosen for sequencing had shown CD8+CD57+ cell expansion by flow cytometry. The template used for profiling TCR beta VDJ and CDR3 was genomic DNA. TCRdb reprocessed the reads with MiXCR, giving one entry per CDR3 protein. The sample shows approximately 260,000 distinct CDR3 sequences, roughly 82% of them seen only once. Sequencing was performed on sorted CD4+, CD8+, or CD8+CD57+ T cells (not recorded which) from PBMCs. These receptors originate from a human donor with aplastic anemia.

J is TRBJ1-2 and V is TRBV19, with a possible D match to TRBD1 (6 bases). The CDR3 is 16 amino acids. Germline-derived CDR1 and CDR2 are LNHDA and SQIVND (reference sequence). V lost 7 bases to trimming and J lost 4 bases, with 22 bases between them. The CDR3 reads CASTLARGSFGYGYTF. The CDR3 DNA reads as TGTGCCAGTACCCTGGCCAGGGGAAGTTTTGGCTATGGCTACACCTTC. The whole variable domain, remainder taken from reference TRBV19 and TRBJ1-2, is DGGITQSPKYLFRKEGQNVTLSCEQNLNHDAMYWYRQDPGQGLRLIYYSQIVNDFQKGDIAEGYSVSREKKESFPLTVTSAQKNPTAFYLCASTLARGSFGYGYTFGSGTRLTVV.

This clonotype was detected a few times. The rearrangement links TRBV4-1 to TRBJ1-2; TRBD1 might be the D (5 bases). Germline V lookup: CDR1 MGHRA, CDR2 YSYEKL. This CDR3 spans 17 amino acids. The ends were cut back, 0 bases at V and 1 base at J, with 15 bases in the middle. The chain's CDR3 is CASSQDMGGGDNYGYTF. DNA of the CDR3: TGCGCCAGCAGCCAAGATATGGGCGGGGGAGATAACTATGGCTACACCTTC.

Notes on this clonotype: An end of the junction does not agree with germline; a read error may underlie this. The chain combines TRBV9 with TRBJ1-4; D is uncertain. The CDR3 spans 14 residues. CDR1 and CDR2 from the germline V gene are SGDLS and YYNGEE. The CDR3 sequence is CASSLNRFQEALFF. For the CDR3, the DNA is TGCGCCAGCAGCTTGAATCGTTTTCAGGAAGCATTGTTTTTT. Drawing the rest from reference TRBV9 and TRBJ1-4, the complete variable domain is DSGVTQTPKHLITATGQRVTLRCSPRSGDLSVYWYQQSLDQGLQFLIQYYNGEERAKGNILERFSAQQFPDLHSELNLSSLELGDSALYFCASSLNRFQEALFFGSGTQLSVL.

DNA of the CDR3: TGTGCCAGCAGCTTTTCCTCGGAAGAGACCCAGTACTTC. It translates to CASSFSSEETQYF. This chain uses TRBV7-9 with TRBJ2-5; no reliable D call. V was trimmed by 3 bases and J by 3 bases, leaving 8 bases between them. The CDR3 sequence is 13 residues long. Germline CDR1 is SEHNR and CDR2 is FQNEAQ (reference sequence).

The table lists this clonotype with a count of one. The V and J genes are TRBV20-1 and TRBJ1-2; the match to TRBD1 covers 7 bases. This CDR3 region has 14 residues. CDR1 and CDR2 (germline): DFQATT, SNEGSKA (reference sequence). The V and J ends lost 6 bases and 8 bases, in that order; junction bases with no gene match: 15. For the CDR3, the DNA is TGCAGTGCATGGCACCCCAGGGGGGATAAGGGCTACACCTTC. Its protein is CSAWHPRGDKGYTF.

This sequence joins TRBV25-1 and TRBJ2-7; TRBD1 matches at 9 bases. CDR1 MGHDK and CDR2 SYGVNS come from the germline V gene. Trimming removed 4 bases from V and 0 bases from J; junction bases left unmatched: 4. This CDR3 is built from 15 residues. This chain's CDR3 is CASSAGQGCSYEQYV. The CDR3 region has the DNA TGTGCCAGCAGTGCCGGACAGGGGTGCTCCTACGAGCAGTACGTC.

The CDR3 DNA reads TGTGCCACCAGCAGAGATTGGGGTGGGAGTGAAAAACTGTTTTTT. Encoded protein: CATSRDWGGSEKLFF. The rearrangement joins TRBV15 to TRBJ1-4; no definite D call. Between the trimmed V and J ends, which lost 0 bases and 7 bases, there was a span of 12 bases. Germline V gene lookup returns CDR1 LNHNV and CDR2 YYDKDF (reference sequence). The CDR3 contains 15 residues. Looking up the rest from reference TRBV15 and TRBJ1-4 gives the full variable domain: DAMVIQNPRYQVTQFGKPVTLSCSQTLNHNVMYWYQQKSSQAPKLLFHYYDKDFNNEADTPDNFQSRRPNTSFCFLDIRSPGLGDTAMYLCATSRDWGGSEKLFFGSGTQLSVL.

The rearrangement joins TRBV5-6 to TRBJ2-5; TRBD2 aligns across 9 bases. CDR1 is SGHDT, CDR2 YYEEEE, per germline. With 3 bases clipped from V and 5 bases from J, the junction kept 8 bases outside the gene matches. There are 15 residues in the CDR3. The CDR3 loop is CASSYQRGDSETQYF. The CDR3 nucleotides are TGTGCCAGCAGCTACCAGCGGGGGGACTCGGAGACCCAGTACTTC. The whole variable domain, remainder taken from reference TRBV5-6 and TRBJ2-5, is DAGVTQSPTHLIKTRGQQVTLRCSPKSGHDTVSWYQQALGQGPQFIFQYYEEEERQRGNFPDRFSGHQFPNYSSELNVNALLLGDSALYLCASSYQRGDSETQYFGPGTRLLVL.

CDR3 loop: CASGLGGTGKQDFFF. As DNA, the CDR3 is TGTGCCAGCGGCTTAGGGGGGACAGGTAAGCAGGATTTTTTCTTT. The chain couples TRBV2 to TRBJ1-1, with TRBD1 matching over 8 bases. CDR3 length: 15 residues. Germline lookup yields CDR1 SNHLY and CDR2 FYNNEI. V trimming: 8 bases; J trimming: 13 bases; junction bases outside the gene matches: 21.

With regard to this clonotype: Given the absence of the conserved phenylalanine or tryptophan at the CDR3 end, a read error is likely. No DNA is shown, since the ends of the CDR3 on it are uncertain; the CDR3 is the one TCRdb lists. The chain uses TRBV7-3 and TRBJ2-3; the table's D call TRBD2 went unverified against the DNA. Germline V CDR1 and CDR2: SGHTA, FQGTGA. The CDR3 comprises 14 residues, both ends counted. The CDR3 reads CASSSRGTWGETQY.

The count of this clonotype is one. The chain employs TRBV7-2 and TRBJ2-3, with D tentatively TRBD2 (6 bases). Trimming shortened V by 2 bases and J by 11 bases, and 20 bases separated the two germline ends. The germline CDR1 and CDR2 sequences are SGHTA and FQGNSA. The CDR3 is 15 amino acids. The DNA of the CDR3 is TGTGCCAGCAGCTTAACTCCCGGGAGCGGAGATTTGCAGTATTTT. It yields the protein CASSLTPGSGDLQYF.

Points on this clonotype: The junction shows a germline mismatch at one end, possibly a read error. The V call is TRBV7-2, the J call TRBJ2-5; TRBD2 aligns across 7 bases. The CDR3 extends over 14 amino acids. CDR1 and CDR2 (germline): SGHTA, FQGNSA. CDR3 sequence reads: CASSLASRSGDTHF. The CDR3 bases are TGTGCCAGCAGCTTGGCTAGCCGGAGCGGGGATACGCACTTC.

Comment on this clonotype: A junction boundary mismatches the germline segment, possibly from a read error. The chain combines TRBV7-6 with TRBJ2-3, with 10 bases identical to TRBD2. Germline V gives CDR1 SGHVS, CDR2 FNYEAQ. CDR3 length: 14 residues. The CDR3 DNA reads TGTGCCAGCACCCTAGCGGGGGTCCCCGCTACGGAGAACTTT. Encoded protein: CASTLAGVPATENF.

The V gene is TRBV7-8, the J gene TRBJ1-1; D is uncertain. The CDR3 length is 15 residues. The V gene's germline CDR1 is SGHVS and CDR2 FQNEAQ. The ends were cut back, 0 bases at V and 14 bases at J, with 22 bases in the middle. In DNA, the CDR3 is TGTGCCAGCAGCTTAGCGGGCAGTACGAAGGCGCAGTACTTCTTT. It encodes CASSLAGSTKAQYFF.